Below, 6 T cell receptor beta chains from the same sample are listed, as sequenced in a study of blood T cell repertoires in COVID-19. The method was immunoSEQ multiplex PCR; TCRdb's version includes in-frame clones alone and lacks a portion of them. The sample yields around 210,000 clones, more than 80% seen once. The specimen sequenced was PBMCs or T cells enriched from blood (not recorded which). The receptors were sampled from a woman under 30 who had recovered from COVID-19.

The sample holds a few counts of this clone. V is TRBV6-2 or TRBV6-3 and J is TRBJ2-1, with a possible D match to TRBD2 (6 bases). Per germline, CDR1 MNHEY and CDR2 SVGEGT. The CDR3 totals 15 residues. Trimming removed 4 bases from V and 3 bases from J, with 13 bases in between. CDR3 sequence reads: CASSSGGLDYNEQFF. The CDR3 DNA reads as TGTGCCAGCAGTTCTGGGGGACTGGACTACAATGAGCAGTTCTTC.

The gene calls are TRBV5-1 and TRBJ1-3; 8 positions agree with TRBD1. CDR1 is SGHRS and CDR2 is YFSETQ in the germline V gene. Trimming at V came to 4 bases and at J to 0 bases, leaving 6 bases not matched to a gene. There are 16 residues in the CDR3. The CDR3 DNA reads as TGCGCCAGCAGCCGGGACAGGATTGACTCTGGAAACACCATATATTTT. Translation: CASSRDRIDSGNTIYF.

The chain recombines TRBV2 with TRBJ1-2, with D tentatively TRBD1 (6 bases). V was trimmed by 6 bases and J by 3 bases, leaving 8 bases between them. Germline V gene lookup returns CDR1 SNHLY and CDR2 FYNNEI. This CDR3 is 12 amino acids long. The CDR3 nucleotides read TGTGCCAGCAGGAAGGGGGACTATGGCTACACCTTC. It encodes CASRKGDYGYTF.

V usage is TRBV25-1 and J usage is TRBJ1-2; D remains ambiguous. Per germline, CDR1 MGHDK and CDR2 SYGVNS. The CDR3 consists of 12 residues. The V and J ends lost 5 bases and 4 bases respectively, with 8 bases between them. The DNA for the CDR3 is TGTGCCAGCAGTTCCGGGGTCTATGGCTACACCTTC. It is translated as CASSSGVYGYTF.

This clone was counted once. The DNA for the CDR3 is TGTGCCAGCAGCTGGGGCTGGAGCGGGGGAAATGAGCAGTTCTTC. Translated, it gives CASSWGWSGGNEQFF. This chain links TRBV5-4 with TRBJ2-1; 8 bases fit TRBD2. Germline V gene sequence: CDR1 SGHNT, CDR2 YYREEE (reference sequence). The V and J ends lost 3 bases and 7 bases, in that order; junction bases with no gene match: 9. CDR3 size: 15 residues.

This chain connects TRBV30 to TRBJ1-5; no firm D call. The germline V gene encodes CDR1 GTSNPN and CDR2 SVGIG (reference sequence). V lost 1 base, J lost 6 bases, and 10 bases lay in between. The CDR3 consists of 13 residues. CDR3 coding DNA: TGTGCCTGGAGTGCACTTTCCGTTCAGCCCCAGCATTTT. Amino acid sequence: CAWSALSVQPQHF.